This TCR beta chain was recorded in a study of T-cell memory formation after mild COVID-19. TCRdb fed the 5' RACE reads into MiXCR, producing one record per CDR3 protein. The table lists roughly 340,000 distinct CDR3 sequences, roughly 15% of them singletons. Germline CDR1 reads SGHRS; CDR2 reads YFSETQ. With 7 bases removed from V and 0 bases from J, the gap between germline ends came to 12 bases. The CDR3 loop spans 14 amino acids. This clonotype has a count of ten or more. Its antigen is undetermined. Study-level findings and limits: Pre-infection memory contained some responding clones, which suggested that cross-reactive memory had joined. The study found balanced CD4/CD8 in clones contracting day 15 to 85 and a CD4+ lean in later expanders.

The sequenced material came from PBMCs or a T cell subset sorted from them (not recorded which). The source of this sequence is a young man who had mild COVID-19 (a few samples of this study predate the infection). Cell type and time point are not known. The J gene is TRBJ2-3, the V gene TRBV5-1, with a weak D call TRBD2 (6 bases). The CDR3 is CASALAESTDTQYF. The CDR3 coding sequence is TGCGCCAGCGCTTTAGCGGAAAGCACAGATACGCAGTATTTT. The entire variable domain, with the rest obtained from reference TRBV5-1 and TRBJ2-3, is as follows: KAGVTQTPRYLIKTRGQQVTLSCSPISGHRSVSWYQQTPGQGLQFLFEYFSETQRNKGNFPGRFSGRQFSNSRSEMNVSTLELGDSALYLCASALAESTDTQYFGPGTRLTVL.